This is a list of T cell receptor beta chains from one sample in a study of cytomegalovirus exposure and HLA in healthy donors. Sequenced by immunoSEQ multiplex PCR; TCRdb stores in-frame clones only, minus some. The sample comprises roughly 110,000 clones, 75% of which are singletons, and 2% to 2.5% rests with the top ten. The sequenced sample was PBMCs. Receptors originate from a man aged 40-55 years in good health and CMV-seronegative. CDR3s include the opening cysteine and the closing phenylalanine or tryptophan. The D gene is left open where the match is weak. Expanded clones get a size class; other rows say once, few or many, or leave the size out.

v_gene	d_gene	j_gene	abundance	CDR3nt	CDR3aa
TRBV2	TRBD2	TRBJ2-2	.	TGTGCCAGCAGGGGACTAGCCCTGAACACCGGGGAGCTGTTTTTT	CASRGLALNTGELFF
TRBV6-6	.	TRBJ1-4	.	TGTGCCAGCAGCCCCGGTATTATTACTAATGAAAAACTGTTTTTT	CASSPGIITNEKLFF
TRBV18	.	TRBJ1-3	.	TGTGCCAGCTCACCCCAGGGGAGCTCCGGAAACACCATATATTTT	CASSPQGSSGNTIYF
TRBV7-9	.	TRBJ2-1	.	TGTGCCAGCAGCTTAGGCGCTAGCGAGAATGAGCAGTTCTTC	CASSLGASENEQFF
TRBV4-1	TRBD2	TRBJ2-7	.	TGCGCCAGCAGCCAAGATCGGAGCGGGGGATACGAGCAGTACTTC	CASSQDRSGGYEQYF
TRBV10-3	.	TRBJ1-6	.	TGTGCCGCCCGGGGGGGTGGGGGTAATTCACCCCTCCACTTT	CAARGGGGNSPLHF
TRBV7-8	.	TRBJ2-7	.	TGTGCCAGCAGCCCAAATTACCCACAACACGAGCAGTACTTC	CASSPNYPQHEQYF
TRBV7-2	TRBD1	TRBJ2-1	.	TGTGCCAGCAGCCTTAACCACAGGGGGTCCTACAATGAGCAGTTCTTC	CASSLNHRGSYNEQFF
TRBV5-1	TRBD1	TRBJ2-1	.	TGCGCCAGCAGCTTGGGAGCAGGGGGCTTGAATGAGCAGTTCTTC	CASSLGAGGLNEQFF
TRBV27	.	TRBJ2-7	.	TGTGCCAGCAGTTTCCTCGCGGGGCAATTCTACGAGCAGTACTTC	CASSFLAGQFYEQYF
TRBV7-2	.	TRBJ1-1	.	TGTGCCAGCAGCTGGGGGGGGGAGGCTTTCTTT	CASSWGGEAFF
TRBV19	.	TRBJ1-2	few	TGTGCCAGTAGTATAGTTCAGAACTATGGCTACACCTTC	CASSIVQNYGYTF
TRBV5-4	TRBD2	TRBJ2-3	.	TGTGCCAGCAGCTTGGATCTAGCGGGAACAGATACGCAGTATTTT	CASSLDLAGTDTQYF
TRBV6-5	.	TRBJ2-5	few	TGTGCCAGCAGTCACCCTCGGAGGGGGCGAGAGACCCAGTACTTC	CASSHPRRGRETQYF
TRBV14	.	TRBJ2-3	.	TGTGCCAGCAGCCAGATCGGGAGAGATACGCAGTATTTT	CASSQIGRDTQYF
TRBV11-2	TRBD2	TRBJ2-3	few	TGTGCCAGCAGCTTAACGGGTTCGAAGCGGGGAGGCACAGATACGCAGTATTTT	CASSLTGSKRGGTDTQYF
TRBV29-1	.	TRBJ1-2	.	TGCAGCGTTCGTACGACAGGCGGCTACACCTTC	CSVRTTGGYTF
TRBV5-1	TRBD2	TRBJ2-1	once	TGCGCCAGCAGCCAGGGACTAGCGGGGGGGAATGAGCAGTTCTTC	CASSQGLAGGNEQFF
TRBV2	TRBD1	TRBJ2-3	.	TGTGCCAGCAGTTTGGACAGGGGAGGCACAGATACGCAGTATTTT	CASSLDRGGTDTQYF
TRBV6-1	.	TRBJ1-2	once	TGTGCCAGCATACAGGGTCAGTTAGCTAACTATGGCTACACCTTC	CASIQGQLANYGYTF
TRBV11-1	.	TRBJ2-5	few	TGTGCCAGCAGCTTAGGAGGGTACAGTCAAGAGACCCAGTACTTC	CASSLGGYSQETQYF
TRBV2	TRBD2	TRBJ2-3	.	TGTGCCAGCAGTGAGGACGGGGGGGACACAGATACGCAGTATTTT	CASSEDGGDTDTQYF
TRBV19	.	TRBJ1-5	.	TGTGCCAGTAGCGAGGACGGGGAACTAAATCAGCCCCAGCATTTT	CASSEDGELNQPQHF
TRBV4-1	TRBD2	TRBJ2-3	.	TGCGCCAGCAGCACTAGCGGGGGGAGCGGAGATGCGCAGTGTTTC	CASSTSGGSGDAQCF
TRBV2	TRBD1	TRBJ1-5	.	TGTGCCAGCAGAGGGGACAGGCCCAATCAGCCCCAGCATTTT	CASRGDRPNQPQHF
TRBV4-1	TRBD1	TRBJ2-7	.	TGCGCCAGCAGCCAAGATGAGAGACAGGGATACTACGAGCAGTACTTC	CASSQDERQGYYEQYF
TRBV6-6	TRBD1	TRBJ1-2	.	TGTGCCAGCAGTCGGACAGGGAATACTAACTATGGCTACACCTTC	CASSRTGNTNYGYTF
TRBV5-6	.	TRBJ2-1	few	TGTGCCAGCAGCTTGGGAGGGAATGAGCAGTTCTTC	CASSLGGNEQFF
TRBV6-5	.	TRBJ1-4	.	TGTGCCAGCAGTTACTCAGGGGATATCGGTGAAAAACTGTTTTTT	CASSYSGDIGEKLFF
TRBV18	.	TRBJ2-6	.	TGTGCCAGCTCACCATCCCCGCGCTCTGGGGCCAACGTCCTGACTTTC	CASSPSPRSGANVLTF
TRBV2	.	TRBJ2-7	.	TGTGCCAGCAGTGAATTTCCGGGACTTTCCGAGCAGTACTTC	CASSEFPGLSEQYF
TRBV7-6	TRBD2	TRBJ2-1	.	TGTGCCAGCAGCTCACCGGGTAGCGGGACCTACAATGAGCAGTTCTTC	CASSSPGSGTYNEQFF
TRBV2	.	TRBJ1-6	few	TGTGCCAGCAGTGAAGGGCAACCTTATAATTCACCCCTCCACTTT	CASSEGQPYNSPLHF